These 21 T cell receptor beta chains originate from one sample sequenced in a study of blood T cell repertoires in COVID-19. Using immunoSEQ multiplex PCR, the repertoire was profiled, and TCRdb retains in-frame clones only, with some absent. The sample has more than 250,000 clones, under 95% seen once. The sample was PBMCs or T cells enriched from blood (not recorded which). The receptor set was obtained from a woman aged 30 to 39 who had recovered from COVID-19.

In the case of this clone: At one boundary the junction diverges from the germline segment, which might be a read error. V usage is TRBV29-1 and J usage is TRBJ2-2; 8 bases are a match to TRBD1. The CDR3 is 14 residues long. CDR1 SQVTM and CDR2 ANQGSEA come from the germline V gene. The CDR3: CSVKDRGNPGELFF. CDR3 coding DNA: TGCAGCGTTAAAGACAGGGGTAATCCCGGGGAGCTGTTTTTT.

The chain employs TRBV20-1 and TRBJ2-1, with D tentatively TRBD2 (5 bases). The germline V gene encodes CDR1 DFQATT and CDR2 SNEGSKA (reference sequence). With 7 bases removed from V and 11 bases from J, the gap between germline ends came to 15 bases. CDR3 length: 11 residues. The CDR3 DNA reads as TGCAGTGTGGCTAGCCGGTTACAGCAGTTCTTC. Protein sequence: CSVASRLQQFF.

This clone has only a few counts. The CDR3, as DNA: TGTGCCAGCAGCCGAAGGACAGGGCCTAACTATGGCTACACCTTC. It specifies CASSRRTGPNYGYTF. V usage is TRBV7-9 and J usage is TRBJ1-2; 8 nucleotides line up with TRBD1. V lost 5 bases to trimming and J lost 0 bases; unmatched junction nucleotides: 5. CDR1 is SEHNR, CDR2 FQNEAQ, per germline (reference sequence). This CDR3 comprises 15 residues.

The chain links TRBV4-3 to TRBJ2-3; 11 bases are shared with TRBD2. The CDR3 runs 15 residues. Per germline, CDR1 LGHNA and CDR2 YSLEER. V shed 4 bases and J 3 bases; nucleotides not matched to a gene: 3. CDR3 protein: CASSLSSGRTDTQYF. The CDR3 DNA follows: TGCGCCAGCAGCCTATCTAGCGGGAGGACAGATACGCAGTATTTT.

The chain carries TRBV5-1 and TRBJ2-7; 9 bases line up with TRBD2. From germline, CDR1 is SGHRS and CDR2 YFSETQ. Germline trimming cut 4 bases from V and 3 bases from J; bases unmatched to any gene: 20. CDR3 length equals 19 residues. The CDR3 protein is CASSTEITSGQKRGYEQYF. For the CDR3, the DNA is TGCGCCAGCAGCACCGAAATAACTAGCGGGCAAAAAAGGGGCTACGAGCAGTACTTC.

The chain couples TRBV7-8 to TRBJ2-4; unclear D gene. The germline gives CDR1 SGHVS, CDR2 FQNEAQ. This CDR3 spans 13 amino acids. Trimming took 1 base from V and 6 from J, leaving 7 bases between them. CDR3 region: CASSLVFRNIQYF. The CDR3 DNA reads as TGTGCCAGCAGCTTAGTTTTCCGAAACATTCAGTACTTC.

This sequence joins TRBV21-1 and TRBJ2-7; TRBD1, the table's D call, was not compared with the DNA. TRBV21-1 is a pseudogene locus. This CDR3 has 15 amino acids. Here the CDR3 DNA reads TGTGCCAGCAGCAAAGATGACCAGGGTAGCCACGAGCAGTACTTC. This encodes CASSKDDQGSHEQYF.

The chain carries TRBV7-3 and TRBJ2-2, with D perhaps matching TRBD1 (6 bases). The length of the CDR3 is 14 residues. The germline CDR1 and CDR2 sequences are SGHTA and FQGTGA. The V end was cut by 5 bases, the J end by 0 bases, with 7 bases between. This chain's CDR3 is CASSGDTNTGELFF. The CDR3 DNA reads TGTGCCAGCAGCGGGGACACGAACACCGGGGAGCTGTTTTTT.

This clone came up once. The rearrangement uses TRBV6-1 and TRBJ1-2; D is unclear. Germline CDR1 is MNHNS and CDR2 is SASEGT. The length of the CDR3 is 11 residues. Trimming took 5 bases from V and 8 from J, leaving 9 bases between them. CDR3 coding DNA: TGTGCCAGCAGTTCCCGCCGGGGCTACACCTTC. Residues: CASSSRRGYTF.

The V and J genes are TRBV4-2 and TRBJ1-1, with a tentative D call TRBD1 (6 bases). The CDR3 is 17 residues long. The ends were cut back, 0 bases at V and 0 bases at J, with 14 bases in the middle. Germline V lookup: CDR1 LGHNA, CDR2 YNFKEQ. The DNA of the CDR3 is TGTGCCAGCAGCCAAGAGGGTATGGGGGCTATGAACACTGAAGCTTTCTTT. Its protein is CASSQEGMGAMNTEAFF.

This clone was found once. V usage is TRBV5-1 and J usage is TRBJ1-1, with 9 bases aligning to TRBD1. Trimming cost V 4 bases and J 5 bases; bases outside gene matches: 3. Germline V gives CDR1 SGHRS, CDR2 YFSETQ. CDR3 length: 13 residues. CDR3 amino acids: CASSGTGSTEAFF. CDR3 sequence (DNA): TGCGCCAGCAGCGGGACAGGGAGTACTGAAGCTTTCTTT.

This sequence joins TRBV29-1 and TRBJ1-2, with D uncertain. V was trimmed by 4 bases and J by 4 bases, leaving 10 bases between them. Looked up from germline, CDR1 is SQVTM and CDR2 is ANQGSEA. The CDR3 has 12 residues. In DNA form, the CDR3 reads TGCAGCGTTGCTACAGATTCCTATGGCTACACCTTC. Protein product: CSVATDSYGYTF.

This chain links TRBV27 with TRBJ2-3, with a possible D match to TRBD2 (6 bases). The CDR3 is 13 amino acids. Germline CDR1 MNHEY, CDR2 SMNVEV (reference sequence). V lost 5 bases, J lost 3 bases, and 9 bases lay in between. The CDR3 region is CASSPSGTDTQYF. In nucleotides, the CDR3 is TGTGCCAGCAGTCCCAGCGGGACAGATACGCAGTATTTT.

This chain connects TRBV6-5 to TRBJ1-2, with unresolved D. Trimming left V 5 bases short and J 2 bases short, with 9 bases between. The CDR3 contains 13 residues. Germline V gene sequence: CDR1 MNHEY, CDR2 SVGAGI. The CDR3 bases are TGTGCCAGCAGTCCCCCGGAGAACTATGGCTACACCTTC. Translating gives CASSPPENYGYTF.

This chain uses TRBV18 with TRBJ1-6; TRBD1 matches 11 bases. V was clipped by 4 bases and J by 10 bases; unmatched bases: 3. The CDR3 spans 14 residues. CDR1 is KGHSH and CDR2 is LQKENI in the germline V gene. CDR3 bases: TGTGCCAGCTCACGGGGACAGGGGGAATCACCCCTCCACTTT. Translation: CASSRGQGESPLHF.

The rearrangement joins TRBV27 to TRBJ1-1; D perhaps matches TRBD1 (6 bases). This CDR3 has 14 residues. V was shortened by 3 bases and J by 1 base, with 9 bases between the two germline ends. CDR1 and CDR2 (germline): MNHEY, SMNVEV (reference sequence). For the CDR3, the DNA is TGTGCCAGCAGTTTCGGGACATCGAACACTGAAGCTTTCTTT. Protein product: CASSFGTSNTEAFF.

This sequence joins TRBV15 and TRBJ1-6; the D gene is possibly TRBD1 (6 bases). The CDR3 length is 14 residues. V dropped 6 bases and J dropped 6 bases, with 12 bases sitting between them. CDR1 LNHNV and CDR2 YYDKDF come from the germline V gene (reference sequence). Here the CDR3 reads CATSPDRSNSPLHF. In DNA, the CDR3 is TGTGCCACCAGTCCTGACAGGAGTAATTCACCCCTCCACTTT.

This clone is a singleton in its sample. V and J are TRBV28 and TRBJ2-6, with D hard to call. Germline CDR1 MDHEN, CDR2 SYDVKM. The CDR3 has 15 residues. Trimming pared 3 bases from V and 0 bases from J, leaving 6 bases between. This CDR3 reads CASSFFRSGANVLTF. Written as DNA, the CDR3 is TGTGCCAGCAGTTTTTTCCGCTCTGGGGCCAACGTCCTGACTTTC.

The V call is TRBV10-3, the J call TRBJ1-1; 9 bases agree with TRBD1. Germline CDR1 reads ENHRY; CDR2 reads SYGVKD. The J segment lost 3 bases and the V segment lost 8 bases, leaving 4 bases of the junction unmatched. This CDR3 comprises 13 residues. Here the CDR3 reads CAIWDRVYTEAFF. The CDR3 coding sequence is TGTGCCATCTGGGACAGGGTTTACACTGAAGCTTTCTTT.

The chain employs TRBV19 and TRBJ1-1, with D unresolved. Germline V gives CDR1 LNHDA, CDR2 SQIVND (reference sequence). With 3 bases removed from V and 0 bases from J, the gap between germline ends came to 5 bases. This CDR3 has 13 residues. The CDR3 bases are TGTGCCAGTAGTATTTTAATGAACACTGAAGCTTTCTTT. This sequence encodes CASSILMNTEAFF. The variable domain in full, completed from reference TRBV19 and TRBJ1-1, reads DGGITQSPKYLFRKEGQNVTLSCEQNLNHDAMYWYRQDPGQGLRLIYYSQIVNDFQKGDIAEGYSVSREKKESFPLTVTSAQKNPTAFYLCASSILMNTEAFFGQGTRLTVV.

The rearrangement uses TRBV6-4 and TRBJ2-2; tentative D call: TRBD2 (6 bases). Germline V gene sequence: CDR1 MRHNA, CDR2 SNTAGT. V lost 6 bases and J lost 4, with 12 bases in between. The CDR3 runs 14 residues. The CDR3 nucleotides read TGTGCCAGCAGGGACCTAGCGTCCACCGGGGAGCTGTTTTTT. Residues: CASRDLASTGELFF.